The clone carrying this TCR beta chain turned up a few times. This sample stems from a study of human T cells and chemical hapten exposure. TCRdb recomputed calls from the RACE reads with MiXCR, one row per CDR3 protein. Of more than 70,000 distinct CDR3 sequences detected, 8.5% appear once; the ten largest clones hold about 2.5%. Time point indicated: pre-sensitization, week 0. Documented treatment: therapeutic diphenylcyclopropenone sensitization with weekly scalp DPC. Sequenced material: whole blood, taken in connection with sensitization to the hapten diphenylcyclopropenone (DPC). The receptor was derived from a middle-aged man with alopecia areata. Some clones in this sample may be carry-over from other donors' samples.

The CDR3: CASSSNLGLAGRRELFF. Written as DNA, the CDR3 is TGTGCCAGTAGTAGCAATCTGGGACTAGCGGGCCGAAGGGAGCTGTTTTTT. The chain carries TRBV19 and TRBJ2-2; 12 nucleotides align to TRBD2. The CDR3 runs to 17 residues. V was clipped by 4 bases and J by 9 bases; unmatched bases: 12. Germline assignment: CDR1 LNHDA and CDR2 SQIVND (reference sequence).